This entry lists 30 T cell receptor beta chains sequenced from one sample in a study of Graves' ophthalmopathy and Graves' hyperthyroidism. TCR beta CDR3 regions were amplified from RNA transcripts. First-round RT-PCR with HTBI primers preceded a second-round multiplex PCR. TCRdb re-analysed the multiplex PCR reads in MiXCR, keeping a single row per CDR3 protein. This table has about 600,000 distinct CDR3 sequences, under 40% appearing once. Sequencing was performed on peripheral blood or thyroid tissue (not recorded which). The receptors come from an adult man with Graves' hyperthyroidism.

This clonotype was detected only a few times. The chain links TRBV20-1 to TRBJ2-3; the match to TRBD1 covers 9 bases. The CDR3 contains 15 residues. Germline V CDR1 and CDR2: DFQATT, SNEGSKA (reference sequence). Germline trimming cut 4 bases from V and 2 bases from J; bases unmatched to any gene: 7. The DNA for the CDR3 is TGCAGTGCTAACAGGGGGCCGTTAGTCACAGATACGCAGTATTTT. Its translation: CSANRGPLVTDTQYF.

This clonotype was counted many times. The CDR3 DNA reads TGCGCCAGCAGCTTGGACGGCAGTTACAATCAGCCCCAGCATTTT. It is translated as CASSLDGSYNQPQHF. The chain is built from TRBV5-1 and TRBJ1-5; no reliable D call. The CDR3 is 15 residues long. The V and J ends lost 0 bases and 3 bases respectively, with 10 bases between them. The germline V gene encodes CDR1 SGHRS and CDR2 YFSETQ.

The genes are TRBV9 and TRBJ2-1; 10 bases are shared with TRBD2. This CDR3 region has 16 residues. J was trimmed by 5 bases and V by 0 bases; bases with no gene match: 5. Germline CDR1 SGDLS, CDR2 YYNGEE. The CDR3 coding sequence is TGTGCCAGCAGCGTAGTAGCTAGCGGGAGCAACAATGAGCAGTTCTTC. This gives the protein CASSVVASGSNNEQFF.

J is TRBJ1-3 and V is TRBV10-3, with D possibly TRBD1 on 5 matching bases. V shed 0 bases and J shed 1 base, with 10 bases lying between them. Germline V gene sequence: CDR1 ENHRY, CDR2 SYGVKD. The CDR3 is 16 amino acids. As DNA, the CDR3 is TGTGCCATCAGTGAGTCTCCGGCAGGGTCTGGAAACACCATATATTTT. Its protein is CAISESPAGSGNTIYF.

The V gene is TRBV12-3 or TRBV12-4, the J gene TRBJ2-7, with D tentatively TRBD2 (7 bases). The CDR3 consists of 15 residues. The V gene lost 5 bases and the J gene lost 2 bases, with 16 bases spanning the gap. The DNA of the CDR3 is TGTGCCAGCAGTGAACGGGGGAGGGGGGCCTACGAGCAGTACTTC. Protein: CASSERGRGAYEQYF.

This clonotype was observed at least ten times. The V gene is TRBV2, the J gene TRBJ1-4; perhaps TRBD1 as D (6 bases). The CDR3 has 15 residues. V lost 1 base and J lost 6, with 12 bases in between. CDR1 and CDR2 from the germline V gene are SNHLY and FYNNEI. The CDR3 loop is CASSEVAGEHEKLFF. The CDR3 DNA sequence: TGTGCCAGCAGTGAAGTCGCAGGGGAGCATGAAAAACTGTTTTTT.

This clonotype occurred many times. J is TRBJ2-2 and V is TRBV4-1; 7 bases line up with TRBD2. V was clipped by 2 bases and J by 6 bases; unmatched bases: 0. The CDR3 runs to 13 residues. The germline V gene has CDR1 MGHRA and CDR2 YSYEKL. CDR3 coding DNA: TGCGCCAGCAGCCAAACTAGCGCCGGGGAGCTGTTTTTT. Protein sequence: CASSQTSAGELFF.

Details on this clonotype: One end of the junction does not line up with germline, which may come from a read error. The V and J genes are TRBV5-4 and TRBJ2-2, with TRBD1 identical over 10 bases. CDR1 is SGHNT, CDR2 YYREEE, per germline (reference sequence). This CDR3 spans 19 amino acids. The CDR3 sequence: CAGSLEVTGGYGGTGELFF. Here the CDR3 DNA reads TGTGCCGGCAGCTTGGAGGTGACAGGGGGCTATGGAGGGACCGGGGAGCTGTTTTTT.

The chain employs TRBV7-2 and TRBJ2-7; tentatively, D is TRBD2 (7 bases). V was shortened by 2 bases and J by 5 bases, with 16 bases between the two germline ends. Germline CDR1 is SGHTA and CDR2 is FQGNSA. This CDR3 is built from 15 residues. The CDR3 nucleotides read TGTGCCAGCAGCTTACCTCGGGGGGCGCAGAACGAGCAGTACTTC. Amino acids: CASSLPRGAQNEQYF.

V and J are TRBV28 and TRBJ2-2; D might be TRBD2 (7 bases). Trimming removed 5 bases from V and 3 bases from J, with 16 bases in between. The length of the CDR3 is 16 residues. Germline CDR1 is MDHEN and CDR2 is SYDVKM. The CDR3 DNA follows: TGTGCCAGCAGTCCACTAGGAGGGGGGGACACCGGGGAGCTGTTTTTT. As protein: CASSPLGGGDTGELFF. Filled out from reference TRBV28 and TRBJ2-2, the complete variable domain reads DVKVTQSSRYLVKRTGEKVFLECVQDMDHENMFWYRQDPGLGLRLIYFSYDVKMKEKGDIPEGYSVSREKKERFSLILESASTNQTSMYLCASSPLGGGDTGELFFGEGSRLTVL.

V is TRBV15 and J is TRBJ1-2; 10 bases agree with TRBD1. The germline V gene has CDR1 LNHNV and CDR2 YYDKDF (reference sequence). The CDR3 contains 15 residues. Germline trimming cut 4 bases from V and 3 bases from J; bases unmatched to any gene: 5. Here the CDR3 DNA reads TGTGCCACCAGCATACCGGGACAGGGGCACTATGGCTACACCTTC. Its protein is CATSIPGQGHYGYTF.

The V call is TRBV12-3 or TRBV12-4, the J call TRBJ2-2; 7 bases line up with TRBD1. The ends lost 1 base at V and 5 bases at J; junction bases unmatched: 7. This CDR3 contains 16 residues. The CDR3 spells CASSLEGAPGTGELFF. For the CDR3, the DNA is TGTGCCAGCAGTTTAGAGGGGGCGCCCGGGACCGGGGAGCTGTTTTTT.

The chain has TRBV15 and TRBJ2-7; maybe TRBD1 (5 bases). Germline V gene data show CDR1 as LNHNV and CDR2 as YYDKDF (reference sequence). There are 14 residues in the CDR3. V lost 11 bases and J lost 0, with 17 bases in between. CDR3 nucleotides: TGTGCCTGGAGTTCAGGGATCTCCTCCTACGAGCAGTACTTC. It is translated as CAWSSGISSYEQYF.

V gene TRBV5-1 combines with J gene TRBJ2-7; D might be TRBD1 (5 bases). The CDR3 is made up of 12 amino acids. Germline V gene lookup returns CDR1 SGHRS and CDR2 YFSETQ. V was cut by 0 bases and J by 5 bases, with 6 bases left in between. Here the CDR3 reads CASSLEGNEQYF. CDR3 nucleotide sequence: TGCGCCAGCAGCTTGGAGGGGAACGAGCAGTACTTC.

V gene TRBV6-4 combines with J gene TRBJ1-5; TRBD1 matches 8 bases. Germline CDR1 is MRHNA and CDR2 is SNTAGT. This CDR3 is built from 13 residues. Trimming at V came to 4 bases and at J to 12 bases, leaving 8 bases not matched to a gene. CDR3 residues: CASSVLPDRDQHF. The CDR3 region has the DNA TGTGCCAGCAGTGTCCTACCGGACAGGGACCAGCATTTT.

On this clonotype itself: This may be a read error: a much more frequent sequence differs by one nucleotide. The CDR3 DNA reads TGTGCCAGCAGCCTACTATCGACAGGGAGCAATGAGCAGTACTTC. This codes for CASSLLSTGSNEQYF. This chain links TRBV7-2 with TRBJ2-7; 7 bases match TRBD1. The germline V gene has CDR1 SGHTA and CDR2 FQGNSA. The CDR3 contains 15 residues. Trimming at V came to 5 bases and at J to 7 bases, leaving 14 bases not matched to a gene.

This clonotype was seen only a few times. The chain combines TRBV20-1 with TRBJ1-1; D is undetermined. From germline, CDR1 is DFQATT and CDR2 SNEGSKA (reference sequence). The CDR3 consists of 14 residues. Trimming stripped 6 bases from V and 2 bases from J, with 16 bases between. In DNA, the CDR3 is TGCAGTGCCGTCGATGGTCGGGGTAACACTGAAGCTTTCTTT. This translates into CSAVDGRGNTEAFF.

This clonotype was observed a few times. No conserved phenylalanine or tryptophan is present at the end of the CDR3, so a read error is the likely explanation. It is unclear where the CDR3 begins or ends on the DNA, so no DNA is shown, and the CDR3 is as TCRdb lists it. This chain connects TRBV7-9 to TRBJ2-7; the table's D call, TRBD2, was not checked against the DNA. The CDR3 length equals 9 residues, ends included. CDR1 and CDR2 from the germline V gene are SEHNR and FQNEAQ (reference sequence). The CDR3 spells CASSPRLAG.

J is TRBJ2-6 and V is TRBV7-9; 12 nucleotides line up with TRBD1. Germline-derived CDR1 and CDR2 are SEHNR and FQNEAQ (reference sequence). This CDR3 contains 18 residues. Germline trimming cut 3 bases from V and 0 bases from J; bases unmatched to any gene: 3. As DNA, the CDR3 is TGTGCCAGCAGCTTGGGACAGGGGGCACCCTCTGGGGCCAACGTCCTGACTTTC. Protein: CASSLGQGAPSGANVLTF. Supplemented by reference TRBV7-9 and TRBJ2-6, the full variable domain reads DTGVSQNPRHKITKRGQNVTFRCDPISEHNRLYWYRQTLGQGPEFLTYFQNEAQLEKSRLLSDRFSAERPKGSFSTLEIQRTEQGDSAMYLCASSLGQGAPSGANVLTFGAGSRLTVL.

This clonotype was recorded many times. At one end the junction does not follow the germline gene, possibly because of a read error. The chain combines TRBV3-1 with TRBJ2-5; 7 bases are a match to TRBD1. The V gene's germline CDR1 is LGHDT and CDR2 YNNKEL (reference sequence). The CDR3 extends over 13 amino acids. CDR3 amino acids: CASGHRGQETQYF. DNA of the CDR3: TGTGCCAGCGGCCACAGGGGACAAGAGACCCAGTACTTC.

There are many counts of this clonotype. This chain links TRBV6-2 or TRBV6-3 with TRBJ1-1; TRBD1 aligns across 8 bases. Germline V lookup: CDR1 MNHEY, CDR2 SVGEGT. The CDR3 consists of 13 residues. Losses at the gene ends were 6 bases for V and 4 bases for J; bases not matched to a gene: 4. DNA of the CDR3: TGTGCCAGCAGAGGACAGGGTTTCACTGAAGCTTTCTTT. Translating gives CASRGQGFTEAFF.

The chain combines TRBV2 with TRBJ2-2, with D maybe TRBD1 (6 bases). The germline CDR1 and CDR2 sequences are SNHLY and FYNNEI. V lost 7 bases, J lost 5 bases, and 20 bases lay in between. This CDR3 is built from 16 residues. In DNA form, the CDR3 reads TGTGCCAGCACAAATAAGGGACACAGAAGTACCGGGGAGCTGTTTTTT. It codes for CASTNKGHRSTGELFF.

A word on this clonotype: Since a much larger clone is just one base distant, this may be a read error. V is TRBV6-5 and J is TRBJ1-1; unclear D gene. With 0 bases removed from V and 4 bases from J, the gap between germline ends came to 9 bases. The CDR3 loop spans 14 amino acids. Germline CDR1 is MNHEY and CDR2 is SVGAGI. The CDR3 spells CASSYSWVTTEAFF. Written as DNA, the CDR3 is TGTGCCAGCAGTTACTCGTGGGTGACCACTGAAGCTTTCTTT.

This clonotype was detected ten times or more. This chain connects TRBV6-5 to TRBJ1-2, with D possibly TRBD1 on 6 matching bases. The CDR3 runs 14 residues. With 0 bases removed from V and 6 bases from J, the gap between germline ends came to 11 bases. Germline CDR1 is MNHEY and CDR2 is SVGAGI. The DNA of the CDR3 is TGTGCCAGCAGTTACTCGGCAGGGGATAATGGCTACACCTTC. This sequence encodes CASSYSAGDNGYTF.

The CDR3 region has the DNA TGTGCCAGCAGCTTATTCCCCCGGGGGGGGAAGGGGACTGAAGCTTTCTTT. Protein product: CASSLFPRGGKGTEAFF. This chain uses TRBV7-3 with TRBJ1-1, with D perhaps TRBD1 (5 bases). This CDR3 is built from 17 residues. Germline V lookup: CDR1 SGHTA, CDR2 FQGTGA. V was trimmed by 2 bases and J by 5 bases, leaving 21 bases between them.

This clonotype was seen a handful of times. V is TRBV25-1 and J is TRBJ2-3; 9 bases map to TRBD1. J lost 2 bases, V lost 3 bases, and 9 bases had no gene match. The CDR3 sequence is 17 residues long. Germline V CDR1 and CDR2: MGHDK, SYGVNS. The DNA for the CDR3 is TGTGCCAGCAGTGATTCCTCCGGGACAGGGATCACAGATACGCAGTATTTT. Its protein product is CASSDSSGTGITDTQYF. Combining the CDR3 with reference TRBV25-1 and TRBJ2-3 gives the whole variable domain EADIYQTPRYLVIGTGKKITLECSQTMGHDKMYWYQQDPGMELHLIHYSYGVNSTEKGDLSSESTVSRIRTEHFPLTLESARPSHTSQYLCASSDSSGTGITDTQYFGPGTRLTVL.

J is TRBJ2-3 and V is TRBV6-5, with 9 bases lining up with TRBD1. Germline trimming cut 2 bases from V and 0 bases from J; bases unmatched to any gene: 0. The CDR3 spans 15 residues. Germline V gene sequence: CDR1 MNHEY, CDR2 SVGAGI. The chain's CDR3 is CASSYGTGSTDTQYF. As DNA, the CDR3 is TGTGCCAGCAGTTACGGGACAGGGAGCACAGATACGCAGTATTTT.

This clonotype was seen many times. This may come from a read error, since a much larger clone is one base off. V gene TRBV14 combines with J gene TRBJ2-5, with D uncertain. This CDR3 is 11 amino acids long. The V and J ends lost 1 base and 4 bases respectively, with 1 base between them. Per germline, CDR1 SGHDN and CDR2 FVKESK. The CDR3 nucleotides read TGTGCCAGCAGCCAAGCAGAGACCCAGTACTTC. It encodes CASSQAETQYF.

Turning to this clonotype: Given a much more abundant clone one base away, this may be a read error. The chain carries TRBV14 and TRBJ2-5; 12 bases match TRBD2. CDR3 length equals 17 residues. Per the germline V gene, CDR1 is SGHDN and CDR2 is FVKESK. In DNA form, the CDR3 reads TGTGCCAGCAGCCAAGGATGGCTAGCGGGGGGGCGAGAGACCCGGTACTTC. Translating it yields CASSQGWLAGGRETRYF.

The CDR3 sequence: CASSLLGYAFF. CDR3 coding DNA: TGTGCCAGCAGCTTACTCGGGTACGCTTTCTTT. V is TRBV7-9 and J is TRBJ1-1; D not resolved. Germline V gives CDR1 SEHNR, CDR2 FQNEAQ (reference sequence). Between the trimmed V and J ends, which lost 2 bases and 11 bases, there was a span of 9 bases. There are 11 residues in the CDR3.